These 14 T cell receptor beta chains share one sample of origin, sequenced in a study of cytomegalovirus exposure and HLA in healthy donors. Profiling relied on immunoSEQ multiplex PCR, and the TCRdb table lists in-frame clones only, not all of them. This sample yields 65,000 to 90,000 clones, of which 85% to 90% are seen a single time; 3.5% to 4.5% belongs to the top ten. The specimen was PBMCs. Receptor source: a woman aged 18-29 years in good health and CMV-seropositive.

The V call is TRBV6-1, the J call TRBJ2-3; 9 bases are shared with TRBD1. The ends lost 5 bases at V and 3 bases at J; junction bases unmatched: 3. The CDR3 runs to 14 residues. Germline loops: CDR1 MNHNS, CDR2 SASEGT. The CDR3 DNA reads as TGTGCCAGCAGTTCGACAGGGGGTACAGATACGCAGTATTTT. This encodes CASSSTGGTDTQYF.

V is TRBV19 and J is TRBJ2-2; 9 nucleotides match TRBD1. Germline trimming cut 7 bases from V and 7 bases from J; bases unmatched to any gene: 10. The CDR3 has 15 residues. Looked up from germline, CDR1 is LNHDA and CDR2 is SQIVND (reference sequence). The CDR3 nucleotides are TGTGCCAGTACCCCCGGGACAGGGATCAGCGGGGAGCTGTTTTTT. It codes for CASTPGTGISGELFF.

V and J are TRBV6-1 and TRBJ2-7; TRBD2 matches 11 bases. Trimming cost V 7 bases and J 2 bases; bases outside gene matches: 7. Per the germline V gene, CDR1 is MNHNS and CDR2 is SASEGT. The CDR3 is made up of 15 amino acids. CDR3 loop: CASTLTSGNPYEQYF. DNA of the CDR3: TGTGCCAGCACCTTGACTAGCGGGAATCCCTACGAGCAGTACTTC.

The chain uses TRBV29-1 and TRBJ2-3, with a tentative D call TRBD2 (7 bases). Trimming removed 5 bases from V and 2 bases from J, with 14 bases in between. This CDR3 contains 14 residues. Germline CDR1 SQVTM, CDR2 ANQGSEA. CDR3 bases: TGCAGCGTTCCGCCGGGGGGCCTCACAGATACGCAGTATTTT. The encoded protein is CSVPPGGLTDTQYF.

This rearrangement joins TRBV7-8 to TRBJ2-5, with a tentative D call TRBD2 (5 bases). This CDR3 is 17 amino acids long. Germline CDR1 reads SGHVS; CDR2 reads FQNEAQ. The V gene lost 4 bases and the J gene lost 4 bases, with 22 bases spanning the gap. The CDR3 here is CASSWAEGKNFRETQYF. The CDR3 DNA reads TGTGCCAGCAGCTGGGCTGAGGGCAAGAATTTTAGAGAGACCCAGTACTTC.

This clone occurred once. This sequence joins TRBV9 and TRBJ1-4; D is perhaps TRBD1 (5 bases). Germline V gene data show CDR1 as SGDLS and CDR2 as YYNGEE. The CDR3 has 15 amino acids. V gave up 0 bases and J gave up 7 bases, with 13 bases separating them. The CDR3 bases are TGTGCCAGCAGCGTAGGATCAGGGAATGGTGAAAAACTGTTTTTT. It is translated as CASSVGSGNGEKLFF.

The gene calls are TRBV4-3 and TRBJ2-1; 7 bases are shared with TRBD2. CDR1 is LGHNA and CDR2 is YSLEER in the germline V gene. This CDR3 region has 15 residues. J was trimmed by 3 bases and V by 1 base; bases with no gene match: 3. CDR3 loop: CASSQGLANYNEQFF. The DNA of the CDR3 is TGCGCCAGCAGCCAAGGACTAGCCAACTACAATGAGCAGTTCTTC.

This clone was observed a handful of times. The CDR3 sequence is CASFQGANTEAFF. In nucleotides, the CDR3 is TGTGCCAGCTTTCAGGGGGCTAACACTGAAGCTTTCTTT. V and J are TRBV18 and TRBJ1-1; 8 nucleotides agree with TRBD1. The germline gives CDR1 KGHSH, CDR2 LQKENI. The junction had 3 bases not matched to a gene; V was cut back by 7 bases and J by 2 bases. The CDR3 is made up of 13 amino acids. The complete variable domain, with remaining parts taken from reference TRBV18 and TRBJ1-1, reads NAGVMQNPRHLVRRRGQEARLRCSPMKGHSHVYWYRQLPEEGLKFMVYLQKENIIDESGMPKERFSAEFPKEGPSILRIQQVVRGDSAAYFCASFQGANTEAFFGQGTRLTVV.

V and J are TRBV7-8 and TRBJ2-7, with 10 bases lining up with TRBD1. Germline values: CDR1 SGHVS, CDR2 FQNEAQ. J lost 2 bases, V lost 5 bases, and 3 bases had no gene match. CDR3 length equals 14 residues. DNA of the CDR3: TGTGCCAGCAGCCCGGGGACAGGGGCCTACGAGCAGTACTTC. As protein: CASSPGTGAYEQYF.

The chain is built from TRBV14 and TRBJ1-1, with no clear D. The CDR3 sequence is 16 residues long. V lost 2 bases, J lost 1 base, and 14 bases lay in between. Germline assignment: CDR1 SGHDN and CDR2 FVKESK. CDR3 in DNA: TGTGCCAGCAGCCAAAAGCTTTCGTTGCGGAACACTGAAGCTTTCTTT. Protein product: CASSQKLSLRNTEAFF.

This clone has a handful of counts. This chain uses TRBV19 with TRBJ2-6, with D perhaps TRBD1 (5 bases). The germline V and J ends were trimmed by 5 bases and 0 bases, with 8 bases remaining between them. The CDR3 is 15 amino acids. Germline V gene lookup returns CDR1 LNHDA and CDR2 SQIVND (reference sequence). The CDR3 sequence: CASSATVSGANVLTF. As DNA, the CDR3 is TGTGCCAGTAGTGCGACAGTCTCTGGGGCCAACGTCCTGACTTTC.

The CDR3 sequence: CASSFDRGGTGELFF. CDR3 nucleotide sequence: TGTGCCAGCAGTTTTGACAGGGGGGGCACCGGGGAGCTGTTTTTT. The chain has TRBV6-6 and TRBJ2-2; TRBD1 aligns across 9 bases. V trimming: 4 bases; J trimming: 4 bases; junction bases outside the gene matches: 4. CDR1 MNHNY and CDR2 SVGAGI come from the germline V gene (reference sequence). The CDR3 is 15 amino acids.

The CDR3 bases are TGTGCCAGCAGCGCCGGGACAGGGCGAACTAATGAAAAACTGTTTTTT. Translation gives CASSAGTGRTNEKLFF. V and J are TRBV4-2 and TRBJ1-4; 9 bases line up with TRBD1. With 5 bases clipped from V and 1 base from J, the junction kept 5 bases outside the gene matches. This CDR3 spans 16 amino acids. CDR1 is LGHNA, CDR2 YNFKEQ, per germline.

The CDR3 spells CASIKGQGRTGELFF. CDR3 in DNA: TGTGCCAGTATAAAGGGACAGGGTCGAACCGGGGAGCTGTTTTTT. The rearrangement links TRBV19 to TRBJ2-2, with 9 bases lining up with TRBD1. The V and J ends lost 7 bases and 5 bases, in that order; junction bases with no gene match: 8. CDR1 is LNHDA and CDR2 is SQIVND in the germline V gene (reference sequence). The CDR3 is made up of 15 amino acids. Using reference TRBV19 and TRBJ2-2 for the parts outside the CDR3, the full variable domain is DGGITQSPKYLFRKEGQNVTLSCEQNLNHDAMYWYRQDPGQGLRLIYYSQIVNDFQKGDIAEGYSVSREKKESFPLTVTSAQKNPTAFYLCASIKGQGRTGELFFGEGSRLTVL.